The 5 T cell receptor beta chains below come from one sample, sequenced in a study of T-cell reconstitution after alpha-beta-depleted transplantation in children. Using unique molecular identifiers, the investigators prepared the TCRbeta library. One entry per CDR3 protein results from TCRdb running MiXCR on the PCR reads. This table has 450,000 to 600,000 distinct CDR3 sequences, over 9.5% appearing once. Sequenced material: PBMCs, taken before TCRalphabeta/CD19-depleted stem cell transplant. Receptors were obtained from a child aged 2 to 10 with inherited bone marrow failure, due to receive a stem cell transplant.

This clonotype was recorded at least ten times. V usage is TRBV7-9 and J usage is TRBJ1-1; D is ambiguous. The V gene lost 5 bases and the J gene lost 1 base, with 8 bases spanning the gap. The CDR3 length is 13 residues. The V gene's germline CDR1 is SEHNR and CDR2 FQNEAQ (reference sequence). CDR3 in amino acids: CASSPPGNTEAFF. CDR3 DNA: TGTGCCAGCAGCCCCCCGGGGAACACTGAAGCTTTCTTT.

This clonotype showed up many times. As DNA, the CDR3 is TGCAGCGTTGATAGGCGTTCCTACAATGAGCAGTTCTTC. Translation gives CSVDRRSYNEQFF. This chain joins TRBV29-1 and TRBJ2-1; D gene unclear. From germline, CDR1 is SQVTM and CDR2 ANQGSEA. Trimming removed 3 bases from V and 1 base from J, with 7 bases in between. CDR3 size: 13 residues.

This clonotype was seen a few times. The chain employs TRBV28 and TRBJ2-4; D is possibly TRBD1 (6 bases). This CDR3 is built from 15 residues. V lost 3 bases, J lost 5 bases, and 14 bases lay in between. Germline V lookup: CDR1 MDHEN, CDR2 SYDVKM. CDR3 sequence: CASSFRLTGQNIQYF. The DNA of the CDR3 is TGTGCCAGCAGTTTCCGTCTGACAGGTCAAAACATTCAGTACTTC.

This chain links TRBV27 with TRBJ2-2; D remains ambiguous. The CDR3 is 11 residues long. CDR1 and CDR2 (germline): MNHEY, SMNVEV (reference sequence). Between the trimmed V and J ends, which lost 6 bases and 5 bases, there was a span of 4 bases. The CDR3 DNA reads as TGTGCCAGCAGATGGACCGGGGAGCTGTTTTTT. Translated, it gives CASRWTGELFF.

The chain has TRBV5-1 and TRBJ2-2; 7 nucleotides match TRBD2. The CDR3 runs 16 residues. Germline trimming cut 3 bases from V and 3 bases from J; bases unmatched to any gene: 8. Germline V gives CDR1 SGHRS, CDR2 YFSETQ. The CDR3 loop reads CASSSLANVDTGELFF. Written as DNA, the CDR3 is TGCGCCAGCAGCTCACTAGCGAACGTCGACACCGGGGAGCTGTTTTTT.